These 32 T cell receptor beta chains came from one sample sequenced in a study of blood T cell repertoires in COVID-19. TCRdb keeps only in-frame clones here, not all; method: immunoSEQ multiplex PCR. The sample lists 85,000 to 130,000 clones, around four fifths occurring once. Sequenced: peripheral blood. Receptors were obtained from a man in his sixties with acute or convalescent COVID-19.

The chain is built from TRBV7-6 and TRBJ2-7; 10 nucleotides agree with TRBD1. Losses at the gene ends were 3 bases for V and 2 bases for J; bases not matched to a gene: 4. Germline V gene lookup returns CDR1 SGHVS and CDR2 FNYEAQ. The CDR3 totals 15 residues. CDR3 coding DNA: TGTGCCAGCAGCTTTTCCGGGACAGGGGCCTACGAGCAGTACTTC. The encoded protein is CASSFSGTGAYEQYF.

As concerns this clone: Different DNA sequences within this sample yield the same CDR3. The genes are TRBV3-1 (or the pseudogene TRBV3-2) and TRBJ1-2, with 8 bases lining up with TRBD1. The germline V gene encodes CDR1 LGHDT and CDR2 YNNKEL (reference sequence). The CDR3 sequence is 13 residues long. V was clipped by 4 bases and J by 8 bases; unmatched bases: 6. As DNA, the CDR3 is TGTGCCAGCAGCCGCGACAGGGGCTCCGGCTACACCTTC. Residues: CASSRDRGSGYTF.

The count of this clone is one. The rearrangement uses TRBV6-2 or TRBV6-3 and TRBJ1-5, with D possibly matching TRBD1 (6 bases). The CDR3 extends over 17 amino acids. Germline CDR1 MNHEY, CDR2 SVGEGT. V shed 0 bases and J shed 3 bases, with 15 bases lying between them. The CDR3 nucleotides are TGTGCCAGCAGTTACTCTTCAACAGGGCTCAACAATCAGCCCCAGCATTTT. Amino acids: CASSYSSTGLNNQPQHF.

V and J are TRBV7-2 and TRBJ1-2, with 9 bases matching TRBD1. The germline gives CDR1 SGHTA, CDR2 FQGNSA. With 6 bases clipped from V and 5 bases from J, the junction kept 19 bases outside the gene matches. This CDR3 has 18 residues. This CDR3 reads CASSYRRAPGTGYYGYTF. The CDR3 DNA reads TGTGCCAGCAGTTACCGGAGGGCCCCCGGGACAGGGTATTATGGCTACACCTTC.

The V gene is TRBV28, the J gene TRBJ2-3; 9 bases map to TRBD2. CDR1 is MDHEN and CDR2 is SYDVKM in the germline V gene. V dropped 1 base and J dropped 0; count of bases not matched to a gene: 11. The CDR3 spans 19 residues. The CDR3 bases are TGTGCCAGCAGTTTATACGATGGCGGGAGGGCCCTAAGCACAGATACGCAGTATTTT. Translating gives CASSLYDGGRALSTDTQYF.

The chain has TRBV5-5 and TRBJ1-5; a weak D match, TRBD1 (5 bases). Trimming cost V 0 bases and J 2 bases, with 6 bases left between them. The CDR3 consists of 14 residues. The germline CDR1 and CDR2 sequences are SGHKS and YYEKEE (reference sequence). The CDR3 reads CASSLEQGNQPQHF. The CDR3 DNA sequence: TGTGCCAGCAGCTTGGAACAGGGCAATCAGCCCCAGCATTTT.

The chain links TRBV6-5 to TRBJ2-7, with D maybe TRBD1 (6 bases). Germline CDR1 and CDR2: MNHEY and SVGAGI. The V and J ends lost 1 base and 4 bases respectively, with 11 bases between them. The CDR3 totals 14 residues. This CDR3 reads CASSYLGQPYEQYF. The CDR3 nucleotides read TGTGCCAGCAGTTACTTGGGACAACCTTACGAGCAGTACTTC.

This rearrangement joins TRBV7-2 to TRBJ1-5; D unclear. Germline values: CDR1 SGHTA, CDR2 FQGNSA. This CDR3 region has 15 residues. The V end lost 5 bases, the J end lost 0 bases, and 11 bases lay between the germline ends. The DNA of the CDR3 is TGTGCCAGCAGCCCCATGCTAAATAGCAATCAGCCCCAGCATTTT. This codes for CASSPMLNSNQPQHF.

The chain joins TRBV27 to TRBJ2-7; 10 bases are a match to TRBD2. Per germline, CDR1 MNHEY and CDR2 SMNVEV (reference sequence). Trimming cost V 0 bases and J 1 base; bases outside gene matches: 9. The CDR3 contains 18 residues. The CDR3 nucleotides are TGTGCCAGCAGTTTATCATCGGCTAGCGGGAGTCGGTCCTACGAGCAGTACTTC. Translation gives CASSLSSASGSRSYEQYF.

This clone was detected only once. The genes are TRBV5-1 and TRBJ1-6; 7 bases are a match to TRBD1. The V and J ends lost 4 bases and 4 bases, in that order; junction bases with no gene match: 11. The germline CDR1 and CDR2 sequences are SGHRS and YFSETQ. The CDR3 is made up of 17 amino acids. CDR3 amino acids: CASSPRVPGQYNSPLHF. Here the CDR3 DNA reads TGCGCCAGCAGCCCAAGGGTCCCGGGACAGTATAATTCACCCCTCCACTTT.

This chain uses TRBV7-8 with TRBJ1-2; TRBD1 matches 9 bases. Germline V CDR1 and CDR2: SGHVS, FQNEAQ. The junction had 4 bases not matched to a gene; V was cut back by 1 base and J by 4 bases. The CDR3 covers 15 residues. CDR3 in amino acids: CASSLGTGGGYGYTF. DNA for the CDR3: TGTGCCAGCAGCTTAGGTACAGGGGGCGGCTATGGCTACACCTTC. Using reference TRBV7-8 and TRBJ1-2 for the parts outside the CDR3, the full variable domain is GAGVSQSPRYKVAKRGQDVALRCDPISGHVSLFWYQQALGQGPEFLTYFQNEAQLDKSGLPSDRFFAERPEGSVSTLKIQRTQQEDSAVYLCASSLGTGGGYGYTFGSGTRLTVV.

The table lists this clone with a count of one. The chain recombines TRBV19 with TRBJ1-2; 10 bases are a match to TRBD1. The J segment lost 1 base and the V segment lost 5 bases, leaving 1 base of the junction unmatched. Germline V CDR1 and CDR2: LNHDA, SQIVND (reference sequence). This CDR3 spans 14 amino acids. The CDR3 coding sequence is TGTGCCAGTAGTGACAGGGGGCGTAACTATGGCTACACCTTC. Amino acid sequence: CASSDRGRNYGYTF.

V is TRBV15 and J is TRBJ2-4; D might be TRBD1 (6 bases). From germline, CDR1 is LNHNV and CDR2 YYDKDF (reference sequence). This CDR3 region has 14 residues. Trimming cost V 9 bases and J 1 base, with 13 bases left between them. The CDR3 sequence is CATSDSLAKNIQYF. The CDR3 region has the DNA TGTGCCACGTCGGACAGTCTGGCCAAAAACATTCAGTACTTC. The variable domain in full, with the rest retrieved from reference TRBV15 and TRBJ2-4, is DAMVIQNPRYQVTQFGKPVTLSCSQTLNHNVMYWYQQKSSQAPKLLFHYYDKDFNNEADTPDNFQSRRPNTSFCFLDIRSPGLGDTAMYLCATSDSLAKNIQYFGAGTRLSVL.

The rearrangement links TRBV6-5 to TRBJ2-1; a possible D gene is TRBD2 (6 bases). This CDR3 is built from 15 residues. V lost 4 bases and J lost 2, with 12 bases in between. Germline lookup yields CDR1 MNHEY and CDR2 SVGAGI. CDR3 amino acids: CASSSGEAAYNEQFF. The DNA for the CDR3 is TGTGCCAGCAGTTCCGGGGAGGCAGCCTACAATGAGCAGTTCTTC.

CDR3 in DNA: TGTGCCAGCAGCCGGGGGGGTAATCAGCCCCAGCATTTT. Its protein product is CASSRGGNQPQHF. The genes are TRBV3-1 (or the pseudogene TRBV3-2) and TRBJ1-5; D is perhaps TRBD1 (5 bases). V lost 4 bases and J lost 4, with 8 bases in between. This CDR3 has 13 amino acids. Germline-derived CDR1 and CDR2 are LGHDT and YNNKEL (reference sequence).

V is TRBV7-2 and J is TRBJ1-4, with unresolved D. This CDR3 has 15 residues. V dropped 5 bases and J dropped 0 bases, with 10 bases sitting between them. Germline V gives CDR1 SGHTA, CDR2 FQGNSA. CDR3 DNA: TGTGCCAGCAGCAGAGCCCGTGCAACTAATGAAAAACTGTTTTTT. Encoded protein: CASSRARATNEKLFF. Full variable domain (missing parts from reference TRBV7-2 and TRBJ1-4): GAGVSQSPSNKVTEKGKDVELRCDPISGHTALYWYRQSLGQGLEFLIYFQGNSAPDKSGLPSDRFSAERTGGSVSTLTIQRTQQEDSAVYLCASSRARATNEKLFFGSGTQLSVL.

Details on this clone: A much larger clone is a single base away; this may be a read error. The V gene is TRBV10-3, the J gene TRBJ2-1; maybe TRBD2 (7 bases). The V gene's germline CDR1 is ENHRY and CDR2 SYGVKD. The CDR3 runs to 15 residues. CDR3 in amino acids: CVISGGGRGNNEQFF. The CDR3 nucleotides read TGTGTCATCAGTGGGGGGGGCAGGGGCAACAATGAGCAGTTCTTC.

The chain has TRBV7-2 and TRBJ1-1, with 8 bases lining up with TRBD1. CDR3 size: 14 residues. V lost 4 bases to trimming and J lost 5 bases; unmatched junction nucleotides: 6. Germline V gene sequence: CDR1 SGHTA, CDR2 FQGNSA. The CDR3 DNA is TGTGCCAGCAGCTCCGGACAGGGACGGACTGAAGCTTTCTTT. Encoded protein: CASSSGQGRTEAFF.

This clone occurred once. The chain recombines TRBV6-5 with TRBJ2-7; 9 bases map to TRBD2. CDR3 length: 14 amino acids. Germline loops: CDR1 MNHEY, CDR2 SVGAGI. With V trimmed by 6 bases and J by 3 bases, 6 bases remained unmatched. CDR3 nucleotides: TGTGCCAGCAGAGTAGCGGGGGTCATCTACGAGCAGTACTTC. Translated, it gives CASRVAGVIYEQYF.

This clone was seen a few times. This rearrangement joins TRBV10-3 to TRBJ1-5, with unresolved D. Trimming cost V 2 bases and J 4 bases, with 3 bases left between them. Germline-derived CDR1 and CDR2 are ENHRY and SYGVKD. The CDR3 is 12 residues long. CDR3 loop: CAISEPNQPQHF. The CDR3 bases are TGTGCCATCAGTGAGCCGAATCAGCCCCAGCATTTT.

The rearrangement links TRBV10-3 to TRBJ1-1; D gene uncertain. Trimming removed 3 bases from V and 6 bases from J, with 8 bases in between. The germline CDR1 and CDR2 sequences are ENHRY and SYGVKD. The CDR3 has 12 amino acids. The CDR3 here is CAISDPPSEAFF. The CDR3 bases are TGTGCCATCAGTGACCCCCCGTCTGAAGCTTTCTTT.

This clone is a singleton in its sample. This sequence joins TRBV29-1 and TRBJ2-7, with 7 bases aligning to TRBD1. Per the germline V gene, CDR1 is SQVTM and CDR2 is ANQGSEA. Trimming cost V 6 bases and J 2 bases; bases outside gene matches: 4. CDR3 length equals 12 residues. As DNA, the CDR3 is TGCAGCGTCCGGGACAGTGCCTACGAGCAGTACTTC. Its translation is CSVRDSAYEQYF.

The chain is built from TRBV30 and TRBJ1-1; no definite D call. The CDR3 is 12 amino acids. In germline, CDR1 is GTSNPN, CDR2 SVGIG (reference sequence). The ends were cut back, 4 bases at V and 4 bases at J, with 10 bases in the middle. The CDR3 nucleotides read TGTGCCTGGATGGCGGAAGTCACTGAAGCTTTCTTT. Translating it yields CAWMAEVTEAFF.

This chain uses TRBV7-2 with TRBJ2-5, with 7 nucleotides matching TRBD1. In germline, CDR1 is SGHTA, CDR2 FQGNSA. V lost 0 bases to trimming and J lost 1 base; unmatched junction nucleotides: 5. The CDR3 loop spans 16 amino acids. Here the CDR3 reads CASSLAPGTVQETQYF. The CDR3 bases are TGTGCCAGCAGCTTAGCGCCAGGGACAGTCCAAGAGACCCAGTACTTC.

The CDR3 nucleotides read TGTGCCATCAGTGAGTCGGGAGGGGATGAAAAACTGTTTTTT. Encoded protein: CAISESGGDEKLFF. The V gene is TRBV10-3, the J gene TRBJ1-4, with a tentative D call TRBD1 (5 bases). The germline gives CDR1 ENHRY, CDR2 SYGVKD. Trimming removed 0 bases at V and 6 bases at J, with 8 bases between. The CDR3 consists of 14 residues.

This clone appeared a single time. The sample has other DNA sequences that encode this CDR3 too. V gene TRBV6-5 combines with J gene TRBJ1-1, with TRBD1 identical over 7 bases. The CDR3 extends over 14 amino acids. CDR1 is MNHEY and CDR2 is SVGAGI in the germline V gene. Trimming cost V 4 bases and J 3 bases; bases outside gene matches: 5. CDR3 coding DNA: TGTGCCAGCAGTTTGACAGGGCTCGACACTGAAGCTTTCTTT. It yields the protein CASSLTGLDTEAFF.

The chain joins TRBV20-1 to TRBJ1-4; D remains unclear. The CDR3 is made up of 11 amino acids. Between the trimmed V and J ends, which lost 2 bases and 8 bases, there was a span of 6 bases. Germline V CDR1 and CDR2: DFQATT, SNEGSKA (reference sequence). The CDR3 sequence: CSARFMEKLFF. The CDR3 DNA is TGCAGTGCTAGATTTATGGAAAAACTGTTTTTT.

V usage is TRBV2 and J usage is TRBJ1-5, with a possible D match to TRBD1 (5 bases). The CDR3 contains 16 residues. Trimming removed 6 bases from V and 1 base from J, with 16 bases in between. The germline gives CDR1 SNHLY, CDR2 FYNNEI. The CDR3 sequence is CASRVDMWGSNQPQHF. Here the CDR3 DNA reads TGTGCCAGCAGAGTAGACATGTGGGGCAGCAATCAGCCCCAGCATTTT.

The rearrangement uses TRBV6-5 and TRBJ2-5; D possibly corresponds to TRBD1 (6 bases). CDR3 length: 12 residues. The V end lost 4 bases, the J end lost 5 bases, and 8 bases lay between the germline ends. Germline assignment: CDR1 MNHEY and CDR2 SVGAGI. DNA for the CDR3: TGTGCCAGCAGTTCAGGGGTGGAGACCCAGTACTTC. Its protein product is CASSSGVETQYF.

This chain connects TRBV4-2 to TRBJ1-6; 11 bases are shared with TRBD1. The CDR3 is 17 residues long. Trimming removed 0 bases from V and 7 bases from J; junction bases left unmatched: 5. Germline V gene sequence: CDR1 LGHNA, CDR2 YNFKEQ. CDR3: CASSQDWTGGENSPLHF. As DNA, the CDR3 is TGTGCCAGCAGCCAAGATTGGACAGGGGGCGAGAATTCACCCCTCCACTTT.

The rearrangement joins TRBV28 to TRBJ1-4, with D unresolved. V shed 1 base and J shed 11 bases, with 5 bases lying between them. CDR3 length: 11 amino acids. Germline V gives CDR1 MDHEN, CDR2 SYDVKM. This CDR3 is CASSLSVKLFF. The CDR3 nucleotides read TGTGCCAGCAGTTTATCGGTGAAACTGTTTTTT.

V and J are TRBV5-1 and TRBJ1-4; TRBD1 matches 9 bases. Germline loops: CDR1 SGHRS, CDR2 YFSETQ. Trimming cost V 4 bases and J 7 bases; bases outside gene matches: 8. The CDR3 loop spans 15 amino acids. CDR3: CASSADRGKGEKLFF. The CDR3 DNA sequence: TGCGCCAGCAGCGCCGACAGGGGGAAAGGTGAAAAACTGTTTTTT.